The following is a T cell receptor (beta chain) sequence with its context. This sample is drawn from a study of blood T cells in healthy people across ages. Sample-barcoded 5' priming and a J-beta primer mix drove a second PCR of roughly 7 to 11 cycles. MiXCR was run by TCRdb on the 5' RACE reads, yielding one entry per CDR3 protein. The table shows around 780,000 distinct CDR3 sequences, with under 30% occurring only once. The V gene lost 5 bases and the J gene lost 0 bases, with 12 bases spanning the gap. The CDR3 is 15 residues long. CDR1 and CDR2 (germline): MDHEN, SYDVKM. Another study also made use of these data, one on T cells of mothers and their children. This second report adds: Researchers report slightly higher, though non-significant, overlap in related mother-child pairs than in unrelated pairs.

The J gene is TRBJ2-3, the V gene TRBV28; the D call may be TRBD1 or TRBD2 (6 bases each). Sequences were obtained from blood. This clonotype was sampled from a boy aged 5-17 years in good health. CDR3 protein: CASSRRGASTDTQYF. The CDR3, as DNA: TGTGCCAGCAGTAGGAGGGGGGCAAGCACAGATACGCAGTATTTT.